These 15 T cell receptor beta chains originate from one sample sequenced in a study of human T cells and chemical hapten exposure (dated by TCRdb to about 2021). The time point tag for this specimen amounts to: patch test 1, 2 weeks after DPC sensitization. This specimen's treatment or condition label, per the study, means: therapeutic diphenylcyclopropenone sensitization with weekly scalp DPC. The library was made by RACE. These reads were obtained on a NextSeq 500. TCRdb redid the processing of the public reads, applying fastp at Q25 and MiXCR, and retained in-frame beta chains. Merged by CDR3 protein, the rows form single entries marked with the most common genes and DNA. The sample table lists 70,000 to 100,000 distinct CDR3 sequences, roughly 7.6% of them with a count of one. Less than 2% of the sample belongs to the ten largest clones. Specimen: whole blood, collected in connection with sensitization to the hapten diphenylcyclopropenone (DPC). These receptor sequences come from a woman younger than 45 with alopecia areata. Some clones in this sample may be carry-over from other donors' samples.

This chain connects TRBV7-3 to TRBJ1-6, with D unresolved. The CDR3 covers 13 residues. Trimming shortened V by 4 bases and J by 4 bases, and 5 bases separated the two germline ends. The germline V gene encodes CDR1 SGHTA and CDR2 FQGTGA. The CDR3 sequence is CASSSDYNSPLHF. In nucleotides, the CDR3 is TGTGCCAGCAGCTCCGATTATAATTCACCCCTCCACTTT.

In regard to this clonotype: A much larger clone differs by one base, so this may be a read error. V and J are TRBV29-1 and TRBJ1-1; D gene uncertain. CDR3 length equals 12 residues. Germline-derived CDR1 and CDR2 are SQVTM and ANQGSEA. Trimming took off 8 bases at V and 2 bases at J, with 12 bases between the two ends. CDR3 amino acids: CSTGRENTEAFF. DNA of the CDR3: TGCAGCACCGGGCGTGAAAACACTGAAGCTTTCTTT.

J is TRBJ2-3 and V is TRBV7-2; no clear D. V was shortened by 2 bases and J by 1 base, with 10 bases between the two germline ends. The CDR3 is 15 amino acids. CDR1 and CDR2 from the germline V gene are SGHTA and FQGNSA. The CDR3 sequence: CASSLRNGGTDTQYF. Here the CDR3 DNA reads TGTGCCAGCAGCTTAAGGAACGGAGGCACAGATACGCAGTATTTT.

This chain joins TRBV5-6 and TRBJ2-2; D is unclear. CDR1 and CDR2 (germline): SGHDT, YYEEEE. V lost 0 bases, J lost 4 bases, and 10 bases lay in between. This CDR3 contains 15 residues. In DNA, the CDR3 is TGTGCCAGCAGCTTGGCCGAGTACAGCACCGGGGAGCTGTTTTTT. Its translation: CASSLAEYSTGELFF.

This chain links TRBV11-2 with TRBJ1-3, with unresolved D. Per germline, CDR1 SGHAT and CDR2 FQNNGV. Between the trimmed V and J ends, which lost 4 bases and 2 bases, there was a span of 12 bases. The CDR3 runs 15 residues. CDR3 residues: CASSSSREPGNTIYF. The CDR3 DNA sequence: TGTGCCAGCAGCTCGTCAAGGGAGCCTGGAAACACCATATATTTT.

This clonotype showed up just a few times. This sequence joins TRBV30 and TRBJ1-4; tentatively, D is TRBD1 (6 bases). CDR1 and CDR2 from the germline V gene are GTSNPN and SVGIG (reference sequence). The CDR3 runs to 15 residues. Trimming took off 4 bases at V and 0 bases at J, with 12 bases between the two ends. The CDR3 DNA reads as TGTGCCTGGAAACAGGGCCGTGCAACTAATGAAAAACTGTTTTTT. It is translated as CAWKQGRATNEKLFF.

This clonotype was seen only a few times. The rearrangement joins TRBV5-8 to TRBJ1-1; D gene ambiguous. V was shortened by 9 bases and J by 4 bases, with 22 bases between the two germline ends. This CDR3 has 15 residues. The germline gives CDR1 SGHTS, CDR2 YDEGEE. The CDR3 spells CANWKRDLWGTEAFF. The CDR3 nucleotides are TGTGCCAATTGGAAAAGGGATTTGTGGGGCACTGAAGCTTTCTTT.

This clonotype was detected ten times or more. The gene calls are TRBV20-1 and TRBJ1-1, with no clear D. Trimming cost V 3 bases and J 1 base, with 9 bases left between them. This CDR3 region has 13 residues. Germline loops: CDR1 DFQATT, CDR2 SNEGSKA (reference sequence). The CDR3 region is CSASGRTNTEAFF. CDR3 nucleotide sequence: TGCAGTGCTAGCGGTCGGACGAACACTGAAGCTTTCTTT.

This clonotype came up a few times. The chain recombines TRBV2 with TRBJ2-7; TRBD1 matches at 7 bases. V was pared by 4 bases and J by 3 bases, with 6 bases of the junction left unmatched. CDR1 SNHLY and CDR2 FYNNEI come from the germline V gene. This CDR3 region has 14 residues. The CDR3 nucleotides are TGTGCCAGCAGTGTGGGCAGGGGGTACTACGAGCAGTACTTC. Translating gives CASSVGRGYYEQYF.

This clonotype appeared many times. The chain joins TRBV25-1 to TRBJ1-2; D is ambiguous. This CDR3 region has 12 residues. Trimming cost V 7 bases and J 8 bases, with 14 bases left between them. Germline V CDR1 and CDR2: MGHDK, SYGVNS. CDR3 sequence: CASKGLGGGYTF. DNA of the CDR3: TGTGCCAGCAAAGGGCTCGGTGGAGGCTACACCTTC.

This clonotype was detected ten times or more. V gene TRBV7-8 combines with J gene TRBJ2-5; 9 bases are a match to TRBD1. CDR1 and CDR2 from the germline V gene are SGHVS and FQNEAQ. J lost 1 base, V lost 6 bases, and 3 bases had no gene match. The CDR3 is 14 residues long. CDR3 nucleotide sequence: TGTGCCAGCAGATCGGGACAGGGCCAAGAGACCCAGTACTTC. This codes for CASRSGQGQETQYF.

This clonotype has a handful of counts. CDR3 residues: CASSLVMNSPLHF. The DNA for the CDR3 is TGTGCCAGCAGCTTAGTCATGAACTCACCCCTCCACTTT. The chain combines TRBV11-2 with TRBJ1-6; D unresolved. The germline V gene encodes CDR1 SGHAT and CDR2 FQNNGV. This CDR3 spans 13 amino acids. Trimming shortened V by 1 base and J by 10 bases, and 8 bases separated the two germline ends.

This clonotype appeared many times. The gene calls are TRBV29-1 and TRBJ1-2; TRBD1 matches at 7 bases. The CDR3 runs 16 residues. Looked up from germline, CDR1 is SQVTM and CDR2 is ANQGSEA. V lost 6 bases and J lost 5; bases outside the gene matches: 18. This CDR3 is CSVLDRDPTSIYGYTF. The CDR3 nucleotides read TGCAGCGTACTTGACAGGGATCCTACGAGTATATATGGCTACACCTTC.

This clonotype occurred once. A much larger clone differs from this one at a single base, so this may be a read error. The chain carries TRBV5-1 and TRBJ1-1, with D perhaps TRBD1 (5 bases). Trimming took 0 bases from V and 2 from J, leaving 11 bases between them. CDR1 is SGHRS, CDR2 YFSETQ, per germline. The CDR3 consists of 15 residues. The CDR3 spells CASSLGAGSNTEAFF. The CDR3 DNA follows: TGCGCCAGCAGCTTGGGGGCAGGGAGTAACACTGAAGCTTTCTTT.

The chain has TRBV15 and TRBJ1-5; D is undetermined. The ends were cut back, 1 base at V and 0 bases at J, with 16 bases in the middle. The CDR3 totals 18 residues. CDR1 LNHNV and CDR2 YYDKDF come from the germline V gene (reference sequence). Here the CDR3 DNA reads TGTGCCACCAGCAGAGCACTACGGGAGCAATATAGCAATCAGCCCCAGCATTTT. Translation gives CATSRALREQYSNQPQHF.